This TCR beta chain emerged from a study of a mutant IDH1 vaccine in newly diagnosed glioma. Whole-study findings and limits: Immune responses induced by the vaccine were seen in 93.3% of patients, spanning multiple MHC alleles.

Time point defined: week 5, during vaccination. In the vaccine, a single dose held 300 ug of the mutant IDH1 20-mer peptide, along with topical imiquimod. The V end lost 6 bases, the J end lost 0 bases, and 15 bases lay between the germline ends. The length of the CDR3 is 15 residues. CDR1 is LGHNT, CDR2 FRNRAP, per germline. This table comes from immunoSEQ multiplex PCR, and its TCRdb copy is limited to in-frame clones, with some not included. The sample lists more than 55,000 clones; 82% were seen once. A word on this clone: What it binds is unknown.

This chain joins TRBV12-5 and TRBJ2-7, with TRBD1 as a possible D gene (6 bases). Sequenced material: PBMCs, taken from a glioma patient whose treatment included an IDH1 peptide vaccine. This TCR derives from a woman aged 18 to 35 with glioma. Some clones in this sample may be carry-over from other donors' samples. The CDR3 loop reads CASGPGTRSSYEQYF. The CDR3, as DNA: TGTGCTAGTGGCCCTGGGACACGGAGCTCCTACGAGCAGTACTTC.